These 9 T cell receptor beta chains were all obtained from the same sample, sequenced in a study of blood T cell repertoires in COVID-19. TCRdb's copy holds only in-frame clones and misses some; the assay was immunoSEQ multiplex PCR. The sample shows roughly 400,000 clones, about 88% of them seen only once. Sample: PBMCs or T cells enriched from blood (not recorded which). These receptors were collected from a woman between 18 and 29 years old who had been exposed to COVID-19.

This clone has only one observation. This sequence joins TRBV18 and TRBJ1-1, with 8 bases that match TRBD1. Germline-derived CDR1 and CDR2 are KGHSH and LQKENI. This CDR3 has 15 residues. Germline trimming cut 0 bases from V and 8 bases from J; bases unmatched to any gene: 8. CDR3: CASSPPVGQGGEAFF. The DNA of the CDR3 is TGTGCCAGCTCACCACCGGTAGGACAGGGCGGAGAAGCTTTCTTT. The full variable domain, rest sourced from reference TRBV18 and TRBJ1-1, is NAGVMQNPRHLVRRRGQEARLRCSPMKGHSHVYWYRQLPEEGLKFMVYLQKENIIDESGMPKERFSAEFPKEGPSILRIQQVVRGDSAAYFCASSPPVGQGGEAFFGQGTRLTVV.

The gene calls are TRBV18 and TRBJ1-2; possibly TRBD1 for D (5 bases). The CDR3 spans 15 residues. Trimming removed 3 bases at V and 8 bases at J, with 19 bases between. CDR1 and CDR2 from the germline V gene are KGHSH and LQKENI. This CDR3 reads CASSPSGTHGAGYTF. The CDR3 DNA reads TGTGCCAGCTCACCTTCCGGGACTCATGGCGCGGGCTACACCTTC.

The V and J genes are TRBV9 and TRBJ1-1; weak D call: TRBD1 (6 bases). CDR1 and CDR2 (germline): SGDLS, YYNGEE. The ends were cut back, 0 bases at V and 4 bases at J, with 10 bases in the middle. The CDR3 runs 14 residues. This chain's CDR3 is CASSVEVRGTEAFF. The DNA for the CDR3 is TGTGCCAGCAGCGTAGAGGTCAGGGGCACTGAAGCTTTCTTT.

As regards this clone: A junction end diverges from the germline sequence, so it may reflect a read error. The chain uses TRBV6-1 and TRBJ2-3; 7 nucleotides line up with TRBD1. The CDR3 consists of 14 residues. Germline values: CDR1 MNHNS, CDR2 SASEGT. The CDR3: CASREDRATDTQYF. The DNA for the CDR3 is TGTGCCAGCAGGGAAGACAGGGCCACAGATACGCAGTATTTT.

The genes are TRBV7-2 and TRBJ1-4, with D possibly TRBD1 on 6 matching bases. Germline CDR1 reads SGHTA; CDR2 reads FQGNSA. V lost 5 bases to trimming and J lost 3 bases, with 13 bases between them. The CDR3 totals 15 residues. The CDR3, as DNA: TGTGCCAGCAGCGGTAACAGGGTCCCTAATGAAAAACTGTTTTTT. Residues: CASSGNRVPNEKLFF.

The chain joins TRBV29-1 to TRBJ1-1; unclear D gene. Trimming cost V 8 bases and J 1 base, with 8 bases left between them. Germline V gene sequence: CDR1 SQVTM, CDR2 ANQGSEA. CDR3 length: 11 residues. The CDR3 sequence: CSSGRNTEAFF. The DNA of the CDR3 is TGCAGCTCCGGTCGGAACACTGAAGCTTTCTTT.

The rearrangement joins TRBV9 to TRBJ2-3; 7 nucleotides line up with TRBD2. V was pared by 4 bases and J by 1 base, with 12 bases of the junction left unmatched. Germline lookup yields CDR1 SGDLS and CDR2 YYNGEE. The CDR3 sequence is 17 residues long. This CDR3 is CASSPPTARGGTDTQYF. The CDR3 coding sequence is TGTGCCAGCAGCCCCCCCACGGCCCGGGGGGGCACAGATACGCAGTATTTT.

J is TRBJ1-3 and V is TRBV7-2, with D maybe TRBD1 (5 bases). The ends were cut back, 5 bases at V and 0 bases at J, with 17 bases in the middle. The CDR3 sequence is 17 residues long. CDR1 SGHTA and CDR2 FQGNSA come from the germline V gene. The CDR3 DNA reads TGTGCCAGCAGCGGGGGGACCGGCACCTCCTCTGGAAACACCATATATTTT. Translating it yields CASSGGTGTSSGNTIYF. Looking up the rest from reference TRBV7-2 and TRBJ1-3 gives the full variable domain: GAGVSQSPSNKVTEKGKDVELRCDPISGHTALYWYRQSLGQGLEFLIYFQGNSAPDKSGLPSDRFSAERTGGSVSTLTIQRTQQEDSAVYLCASSGGTGTSSGNTIYFGEGSWLTVV.

This chain joins TRBV7-9 and TRBJ2-7, with D perhaps TRBD2 (5 bases). V was pared by 7 bases and J by 7 bases, with 11 bases between. This CDR3 contains 11 residues. Germline lookup yields CDR1 SEHNR and CDR2 FQNEAQ (reference sequence). In nucleotides, the CDR3 is TGTGCCAGCATCGTCGGCGGGGAGCAGTACTTC. Protein sequence: CASIVGGEQYF. Full variable domain (remainder filled in from reference TRBV7-9 and TRBJ2-7): DTGVSQNPRHKITKRGQNVTFRCDPISEHNRLYWYRQTLGQGPEFLTYFQNEAQLEKSRLLSDRFSAERPKGSFSTLEIQRTEQGDSAMYLCASIVGGEQYFGPGTRLTVT.